This T cell receptor (beta chain) was sequenced for a study of cytomegalovirus exposure and HLA in healthy donors. Study-wide results and limits: Being productive about 87% or about 30% of the time was typical of most TCR beta V segments in an earlier analysis. A missense variant in DCLRE1C was later tied to TCR beta V- and J-gene trimming.

The germline V gene encodes CDR1 SGDLS and CDR2 YYNGEE. There are 14 residues in the CDR3. Trimming stripped 0 bases from V and 0 bases from J, with 6 bases between. With respect to this clone: Its antigen is not identified.

This PCR relied on a set of 60 Vbeta primers and 13 Jbeta primers. Clones were read by immunoSEQ multiplex PCR, and TCRdb kept only the in-frame ones, dropping some. This sample's table has under 60,000 clones. Sequencing was done on a sample of PBMCs. The chain employs TRBV9 and TRBJ1-2, with a possible D match to TRBD1 (5 bases). This sequence was found in a woman aged 30 to 39 in good health and CMV-seropositive. The CDR3: CASSVGTSNYGYTF. In DNA form, the CDR3 reads TGTGCCAGCAGCGTAGGGACATCTAACTATGGCTACACCTTC.